One and the same sample provided the 26 T cell receptor beta chains below, sequenced in a study of T cell repertoires in cytomegalovirus infection. From the reads, TCRdb called clonotypes with MiXCR, one entry per CDR3 protein. Of about 310,000 distinct CDR3 sequences in the sample, about 17% are singletons; the top ten hold approximately 12%. The sample consisted of PBMCs. These receptors all stem from a human donor in good health (CMV status not recorded). Some clones in this sample may be carry-over from other donors' samples.

Many counts were recorded for this clonotype. J is TRBJ1-5 and V is TRBV28; 7 nucleotides line up with TRBD1. Trimming removed 2 bases from V and 6 bases from J; junction bases left unmatched: 7. The CDR3 contains 15 residues. Germline lookup yields CDR1 MDHEN and CDR2 SYDVKM. The CDR3, as DNA: TGTGCCAGCAGTTTAGCACAGGGGCTATTTCAGCCCCAGCATTTT. Translated: CASSLAQGLFQPQHF.

This clonotype was counted between two and nine times. The J gene is TRBJ2-4, the V gene TRBV5-1; D tentatively fits TRBD1 or TRBD2 (5 bases each). Per germline, CDR1 SGHRS and CDR2 YFSETQ. The CDR3 sequence is 16 residues long. Deletions cut 0 bases from V and 7 bases from J, with 17 bases between. In nucleotides, the CDR3 is TGCGCCAGCAGCTTGGCCGGGACCAGGAGGCAGAACATTCAGTACTTC. Translation: CASSLAGTRRQNIQYF.

This clonotype showed up just a few times. The chain joins TRBV6-5 to TRBJ2-2; tentatively, D is TRBD1 or TRBD2 (5 bases each). The germline gives CDR1 MNHEY, CDR2 SVGAGI. The V end was cut by 6 bases, the J end by 7 bases, with 18 bases between. The CDR3 covers 15 residues. CDR3 DNA: TGTGCCAGCAGAACCCTTGGGGGTACGGGCGGGGAGCTGTTTTTT. As protein: CASRTLGGTGGELFF.

This clonotype turned up a few times. The chain employs TRBV27 and TRBJ1-1, with no clear D. With 6 bases removed from V and 0 bases from J, the gap between germline ends came to 14 bases. The germline gives CDR1 MNHEY, CDR2 SMNVEV (reference sequence). This CDR3 contains 15 residues. CDR3 in amino acids: CASRFARSMNTEAFF. Here the CDR3 DNA reads TGTGCCAGCAGGTTCGCCCGGAGCATGAACACTGAAGCTTTCTTT.

V is TRBV19 and J is TRBJ1-2, with D possibly matching TRBD1 (5 bases). Germline V gene sequence: CDR1 LNHDA, CDR2 SQIVND (reference sequence). V dropped 7 bases and J dropped 4 bases, with 16 bases sitting between them. The CDR3 spans 14 residues. The CDR3 region has the DNA TGTGCCAGTATAGGGGCGCGAGGGTCCTATGGCTACACCTTC. As protein: CASIGARGSYGYTF.

The chain is built from TRBV28 and TRBJ1-2; D not certain. Deletions cut 10 bases from V and 2 bases from J, with 8 bases between. This CDR3 spans 11 amino acids. CDR1 MDHEN and CDR2 SYDVKM come from the germline V gene. The CDR3 reads CATKSNYGYTF. The CDR3 DNA reads TGTGCCACCAAGTCAAACTATGGCTACACCTTC.

The rearrangement links TRBV14 to TRBJ2-5, with D possibly matching TRBD2 (5 bases). This CDR3 contains 15 residues. Trimming shortened V by 3 bases and J by 1 base, and 12 bases separated the two germline ends. Germline V gene data show CDR1 as SGHDN and CDR2 as FVKESK. The CDR3 coding sequence is TGTGCCAGCAGCCACGAATCTAGCAGCCAAGAGACCCAGTACTTC. It encodes CASSHESSSQETQYF.

This clonotype was seen only a few times. CDR3 sequence: CAISDVQGTGEQYF. The CDR3 DNA sequence: TGTGCCATCAGTGACGTACAGGGGACGGGGGAGCAGTACTTC. The chain couples TRBV10-3 to TRBJ2-7; 7 bases line up with TRBD1. The trim removed 3 bases at V and 7 bases at J, leaving 9 bases unmatched. In germline, CDR1 is ENHRY, CDR2 SYGVKD. CDR3 length: 14 residues.

This clonotype was seen ten or more times. The V and J genes are TRBV20-1 and TRBJ1-2, with 8 nucleotides matching TRBD1. CDR1 is DFQATT, CDR2 SNEGSKA, per germline (reference sequence). With V trimmed by 3 bases and J by 3 bases, 9 bases remained unmatched. The CDR3 covers 15 residues. For the CDR3, the DNA is TGCAGTGCTAGTTATCAGGGGGCGCCGGACTATGGCTACACCTTC. Its translation is CSASYQGAPDYGYTF.

This clonotype was picked up a small number of times. J is TRBJ2-1 and V is TRBV18, with D uncertain. V was cut by 0 bases and J by 8 bases, with 11 bases left in between. CDR1 and CDR2 from the germline V gene are KGHSH and LQKENI. The CDR3 has 14 amino acids. The CDR3 coding sequence is TGTGCCAGCTCACCACCGTCCAAGCCCCATGAGCAGTTCTTC. Protein: CASSPPSKPHEQFF.

This sequence joins TRBV27 and TRBJ2-7, with a weak D call TRBD1 (5 bases). The CDR3 has 14 residues. V lost 2 bases to trimming and J lost 3 bases, with 11 bases between them. In germline, CDR1 is MNHEY, CDR2 SMNVEV (reference sequence). The CDR3: CASSLGADFYEQYF. The CDR3 DNA reads TGTGCCAGCAGTTTAGGGGCAGATTTCTACGAGCAGTACTTC.

This clonotype showed up just a few times. CDR3 sequence (DNA): TGTGCCAGCAGCTTAGGTCGGAGGGGAGCCGGTGAGCAGTTCTTC. Protein product: CASSLGRRGAGEQFF. The rearrangement joins TRBV11-2 to TRBJ2-1, with a possible D match to TRBD2 (6 bases). V was pared by 1 base and J by 9 bases, with 16 bases between. Germline-derived CDR1 and CDR2 are SGHAT and FQNNGV. The CDR3 runs to 15 residues.

This clonotype has just a few counts. The chain joins TRBV12-3 or TRBV12-4 to TRBJ1-5, with 12 bases fitting TRBD1. This CDR3 contains 15 residues. J was trimmed by 5 bases and V by 8 bases; bases with no gene match: 7. CDR3 protein: CASGPGQGAYQPQHF. In DNA, the CDR3 is TGTGCCAGCGGACCGGGACAGGGGGCTTATCAGCCCCAGCATTTT.

This clonotype came up a few times. V and J are TRBV27 and TRBJ2-7, with D perhaps TRBD2 (6 bases). The CDR3 length is 16 residues. V lost 7 bases and J 1 base, leaving 20 bases between the germline ends. Germline CDR1 is MNHEY and CDR2 is SMNVEV (reference sequence). CDR3 sequence (DNA): TGTGCCAGCAAGAGCGGTAAGGCGGGGAGATCCTACGAGCAGTACTTC. This encodes CASKSGKAGRSYEQYF.

The chain has TRBV10-3 and TRBJ1-4; no reliable D call. Trimming pared 0 bases from V and 5 bases from J, leaving 16 bases between. There are 17 residues in the CDR3. Per germline, CDR1 ENHRY and CDR2 SYGVKD. CDR3 protein: CAISESLLQARNEKLFF. In DNA, the CDR3 is TGTGCCATCAGTGAGTCGCTGCTGCAAGCGAGAAATGAAAAACTGTTTTTT.

This chain uses TRBV29-1 with TRBJ2-3; 12 bases line up with TRBD2. Unmatched junction bases numbered 1, after V lost 7 bases and J lost 5 bases. The germline gives CDR1 SQVTM, CDR2 ANQGSEA. The CDR3 consists of 12 residues. CDR3 loop: CSGLAGEDTQYF. CDR3 in DNA: TGCAGCGGACTAGCGGGGGAAGATACGCAGTATTTT.

This clonotype was found a few times. As DNA, the CDR3 is TGTGCTAGTGGTCCCCGGGGCATCTACGAGCAGTACTTC. It yields the protein CASGPRGIYEQYF. The V call is TRBV12-5, the J call TRBJ2-7; D may correspond to TRBD1 or TRBD2 (5 bases each). The CDR3 has 13 amino acids. V dropped 5 bases and J dropped 3 bases, with 11 bases sitting between them. The germline V gene encodes CDR1 LGHNT and CDR2 FRNRAP.

This clonotype was seen more than once but under ten times. This rearrangement joins TRBV4-3 to TRBJ2-3; D is unresolved. This CDR3 spans 13 amino acids. The V gene's germline CDR1 is LGHNA and CDR2 YSLEER. V lost 2 bases to trimming and J lost 5 bases, with 8 bases between them. The CDR3 spells CASSQLVGDTQYF. In DNA, the CDR3 is TGCGCCAGCAGCCAACTGGTAGGAGATACGCAGTATTTT.

In its sample, this clonotype was seen many times. This rearrangement joins TRBV7-2 to TRBJ2-7, with 8 bases fitting TRBD1. This CDR3 region has 15 residues. Germline trimming cut 5 bases from V and 6 bases from J; bases unmatched to any gene: 12. The germline CDR1 and CDR2 sequences are SGHTA and FQGNSA. CDR3 residues: CASSRAGTGRGEQYF. As DNA, the CDR3 is TGTGCCAGCAGCCGTGCCGGGACAGGAAGGGGCGAGCAGTACTTC.

This clonotype showed up many times. This chain uses TRBV7-2 with TRBJ1-3; D gene ambiguous. The CDR3 spans 14 residues. Looked up from germline, CDR1 is SGHTA and CDR2 is FQGNSA. Trimming stripped 6 bases from V and 4 bases from J, with 13 bases between. The CDR3 coding sequence is TGTGCCAGCAGTCCACCTCCCAGGGGAAACACCATATATTTT. Translation: CASSPPPRGNTIYF.

This clonotype was detected only a few times. The chain couples TRBV7-6 to TRBJ2-7; weak D call: TRBD1 (5 bases). V lost 1 base and J 4 bases, leaving 14 bases between the germline ends. The CDR3 is made up of 15 amino acids. Germline V gene data show CDR1 as SGHVS and CDR2 as FNYEAQ. CDR3 DNA sequence: TGTGCCAGCAGCTTAGAGCAGGGCCATGGGTACGAGCAGTACTTC. Protein sequence: CASSLEQGHGYEQYF. The whole variable domain, filled in from reference TRBV7-6 and TRBJ2-7, reads GAGVSQSPRYKVTKRGQDVALRCDPISGHVSLYWYRQALGQGPEFLTYFNYEAQQDKSGLPNDRFSAERPEGSISTLTIQRTEQRDSAMYRCASSLEQGHGYEQYFGPGTRLTVT.

The chain carries TRBV20-1 and TRBJ1-1; 8 bases match TRBD1. Losses at the gene ends were 5 bases for V and 2 bases for J; bases not matched to a gene: 10. CDR3 length equals 15 residues. Germline CDR1 and CDR2: DFQATT and SNEGSKA (reference sequence). DNA of the CDR3: TGCAGTGCTTCTAACCCCGGGACAGGTAACACTGAAGCTTTCTTT. Translating it yields CSASNPGTGNTEAFF.

There are many counts of this clonotype. The chain uses TRBV12-3 or TRBV12-4 and TRBJ2-1; TRBD2 matches 12 bases. With 3 bases clipped from V and 8 bases from J, the junction kept 8 bases outside the gene matches. CDR3 length: 16 residues. This CDR3 reads CASSFRTSGAKDEQFF. CDR3 DNA: TGTGCCAGCAGTTTCCGGACTAGCGGGGCTAAGGATGAGCAGTTCTTC.

This clonotype was seen at least ten times. V is TRBV7-9 and J is TRBJ2-5, with D hard to call. Trimming pared 6 bases from V and 5 bases from J, leaving 7 bases between. The CDR3 is 11 residues long. Per the germline V gene, CDR1 is SEHNR and CDR2 is FQNEAQ (reference sequence). CDR3 sequence (DNA): TGTGCCAGCAGGGTGGGGGAGACCCAGTACTTC. Its translation: CASRVGETQYF.

This clonotype occurred many times. This rearrangement joins TRBV12-3 or TRBV12-4 to TRBJ2-7, with D possibly being TRBD2 (6 bases). The germline V and J ends were trimmed by 6 bases and 3 bases, with 15 bases remaining between them. CDR3 size: 14 residues. Written as DNA, the CDR3 is TGTGCCAGCAGGCCTCTCGCGGGGAGCTACGAGCAGTACTTC. It encodes CASRPLAGSYEQYF.

The chain carries TRBV10-3 and TRBJ1-1; D remains unclear. Trimming removed 2 bases at V and 0 bases at J, with 10 bases between. Germline loops: CDR1 ENHRY, CDR2 SYGVKD. The CDR3 contains 15 residues. CDR3 region: CAISETEDMNTEAFF. CDR3 DNA: TGTGCCATCAGTGAGACAGAAGATATGAACACTGAAGCTTTCTTT.